These 8 T cell receptor beta chains were sequenced from one sample in a study of PD-1 blockade in classical Hodgkin lymphoma. Only in-frame clones appear in the TCRdb table, and some are missing; sequencing was by immunoSEQ multiplex PCR. The sample includes tens of thousands of clones, approximately 78% of them seen just once. Indicated time point: cycle 4 day 1 (C4D1), after around six weeks of nivolumab. Every patient experienced relapse after autologous stem cell transplantation, and brentuximab vedotin exposure varied. The specimen was peripheral blood mononuclear cells (PBMCs), collected before the fourth cycle of nivolumab. All receptors come from a human donor with classical Hodgkin lymphoma.

J is TRBJ2-7 and V is TRBV2, with a tentative D call TRBD1 (6 bases). The germline V gene has CDR1 SNHLY and CDR2 FYNNEI. Trimming shortened V by 4 bases and J by 3 bases, and 19 bases separated the two germline ends. The CDR3 runs to 16 residues. The DNA of the CDR3 is TGTGCCAGCAGTGTCCTCTCTCGGACAGATTTCTACGAGCAGTACTTC. This codes for CASSVLSRTDFYEQYF.

This chain uses TRBV7-2 with TRBJ1-1; a weak D match, TRBD1 (5 bases). Trimming left V 1 base short and J 0 bases short, with 9 bases between. The CDR3 loop spans 15 amino acids. Looked up from germline, CDR1 is SGHTA and CDR2 is FQGNSA. For the CDR3, the DNA is TGTGCCAGCAGCTTAGTCGGACACATGAACACTGAAGCTTTCTTT. It specifies CASSLVGHMNTEAFF.

Ten or more counts support this clone. V usage is TRBV27 and J usage is TRBJ1-2, with D perhaps TRBD1 (5 bases). With 7 bases removed from V and 7 bases from J, the gap between germline ends came to 16 bases. The length of the CDR3 is 13 residues. Germline V lookup: CDR1 MNHEY, CDR2 SMNVEV (reference sequence). The DNA for the CDR3 is TGTGCCAGCAAGGGGTCAGGGACGGGTGGCTACACCTTC. Encoded protein: CASKGSGTGGYTF.

The chain uses TRBV7-9 and TRBJ1-5; possibly TRBD1 for D (6 bases). V was clipped by 1 base and J by 2 bases, with 9 bases between them. CDR1 and CDR2 from the germline V gene are SEHNR and FQNEAQ (reference sequence). The CDR3 is made up of 15 amino acids. The DNA of the CDR3 is TGTGCCAGCAGCTTAGAGGGGGAGGGCAATCAGCCCCAGCATTTT. Translation: CASSLEGEGNQPQHF.

This chain uses TRBV1 with TRBJ2-2; the table gives TRBD2 as D, unverified against the DNA. TRBV1 is a pseudogene. This CDR3 is built from 18 residues. The CDR3 bases are TGCACCAGCAGCCAAGTCCTAGCGGGGGGGCCGGACACCGGGGAGCTGTTTTTT. This codes for CTSSQVLAGGPDTGELFF.

The chain couples TRBV6-7 to TRBJ2-7; the D gene is possibly TRBD2 (6 bases). TRBV6-7 is marked as an open reading frame, function uncertain. The CDR3 sequence is 16 residues long. V was shortened by 2 bases and J by 2 bases, with 16 bases between the two germline ends. CDR3 sequence (DNA): TGTGCCAGCAGTTACGCGGTGATCGGGGGAACCTACGAGCAGTACTTC. It translates to CASSYAVIGGTYEQYF.

The V gene is TRBV28, the J gene TRBJ2-7, with TRBD1 as a possible D gene (5 bases). Deletions cut 3 bases from V and 6 bases from J, with 12 bases between. This CDR3 is built from 13 residues. Germline V gene sequence: CDR1 MDHEN, CDR2 SYDVKM. CDR3 in DNA: TGTGCCAGCAGTTTCATTGCAGGGATCGAGCAGTACTTC. Translated, it gives CASSFIAGIEQYF.

The chain links TRBV6-5 to TRBJ2-7; D is unclear. The V end lost 6 bases, the J end lost 7 bases, and 16 bases lay between the germline ends. The CDR3 loop spans 13 amino acids. In germline, CDR1 is MNHEY, CDR2 SVGAGI. CDR3 sequence (DNA): TGTGCCAGCAGCCCTCATGTTCAGAATGAGCAGTACTTC. Encoded protein: CASSPHVQNEQYF.